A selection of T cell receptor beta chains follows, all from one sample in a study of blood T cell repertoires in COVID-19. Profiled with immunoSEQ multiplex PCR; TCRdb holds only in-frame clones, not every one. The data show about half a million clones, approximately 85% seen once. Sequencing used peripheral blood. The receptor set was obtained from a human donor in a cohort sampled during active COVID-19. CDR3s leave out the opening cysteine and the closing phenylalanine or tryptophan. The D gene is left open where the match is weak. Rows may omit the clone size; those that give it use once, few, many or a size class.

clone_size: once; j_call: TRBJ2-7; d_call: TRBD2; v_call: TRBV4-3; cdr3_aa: ASSQGLARTYEQY
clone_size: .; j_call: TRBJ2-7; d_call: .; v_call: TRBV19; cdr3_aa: ASSIDLSREQY
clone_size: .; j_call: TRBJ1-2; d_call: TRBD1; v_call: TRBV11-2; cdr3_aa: ASSLVQGARGYT
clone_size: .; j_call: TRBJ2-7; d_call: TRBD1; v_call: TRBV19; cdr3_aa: ASSIVTGVLYEQY
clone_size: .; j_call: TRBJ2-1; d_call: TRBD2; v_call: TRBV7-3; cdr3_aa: ASSSIFTSGSDEQF
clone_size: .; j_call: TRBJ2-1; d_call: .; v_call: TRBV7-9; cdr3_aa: ASSLDLDDEQF
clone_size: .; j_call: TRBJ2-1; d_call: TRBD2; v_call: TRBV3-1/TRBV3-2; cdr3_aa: ASTELAGDTEQF
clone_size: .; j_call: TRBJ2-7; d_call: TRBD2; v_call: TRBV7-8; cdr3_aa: ASSRGGRAYEQY
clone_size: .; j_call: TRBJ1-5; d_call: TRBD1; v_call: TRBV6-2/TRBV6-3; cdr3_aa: ASSGGTGGNQPQH
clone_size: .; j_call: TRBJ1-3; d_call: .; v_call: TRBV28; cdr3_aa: ASSLYRVGGAQGNTIY
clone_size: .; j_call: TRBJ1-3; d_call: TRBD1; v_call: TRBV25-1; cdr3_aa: ASSEFTGAGNTIY
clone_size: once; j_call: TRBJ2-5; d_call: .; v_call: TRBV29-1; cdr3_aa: SASATGTKETQY
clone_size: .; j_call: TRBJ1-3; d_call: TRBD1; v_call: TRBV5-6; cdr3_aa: ASSLFPGGAGNTIY
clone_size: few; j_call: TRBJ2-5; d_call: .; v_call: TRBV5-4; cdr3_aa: ASSPQGLIQETQY
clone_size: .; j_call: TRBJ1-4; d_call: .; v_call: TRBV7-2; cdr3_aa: ASSSRRASGLNEKLF
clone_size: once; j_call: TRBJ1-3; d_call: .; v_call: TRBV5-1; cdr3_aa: ASSPGTAGGTIY
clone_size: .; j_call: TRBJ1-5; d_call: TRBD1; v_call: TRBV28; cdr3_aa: ASSSTPQGNQPQH
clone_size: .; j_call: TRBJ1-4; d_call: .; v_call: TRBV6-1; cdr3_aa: ASSEVLRTGTTNEKLF
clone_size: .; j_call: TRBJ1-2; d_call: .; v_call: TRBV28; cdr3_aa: ASSHEGRGNYGYT
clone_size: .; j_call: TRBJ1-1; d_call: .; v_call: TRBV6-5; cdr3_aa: ASCWGDSGGEAF
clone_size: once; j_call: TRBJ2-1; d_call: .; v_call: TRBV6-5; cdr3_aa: ASRQRQSSEQF
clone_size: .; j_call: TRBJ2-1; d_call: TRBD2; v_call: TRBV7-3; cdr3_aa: ASSLARVAGYNEQF
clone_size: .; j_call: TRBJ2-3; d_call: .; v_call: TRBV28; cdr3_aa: ASSLPRDPDTQY
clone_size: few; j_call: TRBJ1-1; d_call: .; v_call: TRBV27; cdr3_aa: ASSLRRNTEAF
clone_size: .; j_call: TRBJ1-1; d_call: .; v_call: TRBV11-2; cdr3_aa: ASSLDRVNTEAF
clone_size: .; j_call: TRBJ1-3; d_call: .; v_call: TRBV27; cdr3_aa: ASSPLGDSNSGNTIY
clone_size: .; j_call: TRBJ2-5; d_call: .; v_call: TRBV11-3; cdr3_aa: ASSSGTGTQY
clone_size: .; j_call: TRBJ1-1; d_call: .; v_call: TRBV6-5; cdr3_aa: ASSYTKAGNTEAF
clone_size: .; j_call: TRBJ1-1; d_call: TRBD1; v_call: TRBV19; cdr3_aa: ASRRDRLNTEAF
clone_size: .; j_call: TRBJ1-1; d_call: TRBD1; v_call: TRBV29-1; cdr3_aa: SVNRGNTEAF
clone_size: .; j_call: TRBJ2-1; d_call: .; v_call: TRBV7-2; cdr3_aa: ASSLVGPAENEQF
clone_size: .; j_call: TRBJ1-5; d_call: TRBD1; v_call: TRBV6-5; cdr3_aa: ASSYSGQGFNQPQH
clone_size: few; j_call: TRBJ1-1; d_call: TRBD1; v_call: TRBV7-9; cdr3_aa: ASSFGQGTEAF
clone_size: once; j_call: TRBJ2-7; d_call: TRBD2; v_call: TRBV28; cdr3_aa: ASSPPGLAPHEQY
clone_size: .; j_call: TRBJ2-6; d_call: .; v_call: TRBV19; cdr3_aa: ASGGAGANVLT
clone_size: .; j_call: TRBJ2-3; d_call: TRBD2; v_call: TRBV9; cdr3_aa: ASSVEKTSPTDTQY
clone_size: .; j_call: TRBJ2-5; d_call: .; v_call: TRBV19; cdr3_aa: ASSAGQQETQY
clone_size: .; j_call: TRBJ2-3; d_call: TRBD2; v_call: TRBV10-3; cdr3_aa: ATSTRTSGDPTDTQY
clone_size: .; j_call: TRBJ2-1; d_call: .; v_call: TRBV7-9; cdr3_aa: ASSFSAGPSSYNEQF
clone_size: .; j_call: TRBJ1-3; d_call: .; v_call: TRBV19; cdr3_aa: ASSISGNTIY
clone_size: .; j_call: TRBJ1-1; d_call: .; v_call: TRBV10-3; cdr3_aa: AISERDSRSEAF
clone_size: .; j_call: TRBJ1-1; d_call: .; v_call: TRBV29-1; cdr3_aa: SVVRGGMNTEAF
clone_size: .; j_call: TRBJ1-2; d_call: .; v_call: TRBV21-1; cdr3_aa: ASNDLGQGADGYGYT